The 25 T cell receptor beta chains listed next were all sequenced from one sample in a study of cytomegalovirus exposure and HLA in healthy donors. A multiplex PCR was run with 60 Vbeta primers and 13 Jbeta primers. Assay used: immunoSEQ multiplex PCR; TCRdb lists only in-frame clones, some missing. The sample records around 80,000 clones, approximately 62% being singletons. The specimen was PBMCs. Every receptor here comes from a male donor in good health and CMV-seropositive.

This clone was observed a handful of times. The chain links TRBV2 to TRBJ2-5; 14 nucleotides line up with TRBD2. The CDR3 has 19 residues. V shed 6 bases, J shed 4 bases, and the junction held 16 bases outside the gene matches. Germline loops: CDR1 SNHLY, CDR2 FYNNEI. In nucleotides, the CDR3 is TGTGCCAGCAGCCCAAGACGTCGACTAGCGGGGGGGGTAGGAGAGACCCAGTACTTC. Protein: CASSPRRRLAGGVGETQYF.

The chain couples TRBV5-6 to TRBJ2-1; D ambiguous. Trimming left V 0 bases short and J 5 bases short, with 6 bases between. Germline V lookup: CDR1 SGHDT, CDR2 YYEEEE. The CDR3 covers 13 residues. The CDR3 loop reads CASSLAYNNEQFF. CDR3 DNA sequence: TGTGCCAGCAGCTTGGCCTATAACAATGAGCAGTTCTTC.

CDR3 sequence: CASSFVGGTDTQYF. CDR3 DNA: TGTGCCAGCAGTTTCGTAGGGGGCACAGATACGCAGTATTTT. The V call is TRBV28, the J call TRBJ2-3; tentative D call: TRBD1 (5 bases). The CDR3 spans 14 residues. V lost 3 bases, J lost 1 base, and 8 bases lay in between. From germline, CDR1 is MDHEN and CDR2 SYDVKM.

The genes are TRBV6-5 and TRBJ2-1; 12 bases align to TRBD2. CDR1 and CDR2 (germline): MNHEY, SVGAGI. Losses at the gene ends were 10 bases for V and 7 bases for J; bases not matched to a gene: 8. CDR3 size: 14 residues. CDR3 loop: CATLRTSGENEQFF. For the CDR3, the DNA is TGTGCCACTCTTCGGACTAGCGGGGAGAATGAGCAGTTCTTC.

A few counts support this clone. The gene calls are TRBV30 and TRBJ2-1; D may be TRBD2 (6 bases). The germline V gene encodes CDR1 GTSNPN and CDR2 SVGIG (reference sequence). V was clipped by 0 bases and J by 9 bases, with 12 bases between them. The length of the CDR3 is 13 residues. As DNA, the CDR3 is TGTGCCTGGAGTGTAGGAGGGAAAGGTGAGCAGTTCTTC. Translating it yields CAWSVGGKGEQFF.

This chain connects TRBV28 to TRBJ1-5; possible D gene TRBD1, 5 bases. The CDR3 has 16 amino acids. Looked up from germline, CDR1 is MDHEN and CDR2 is SYDVKM. Trimming left V 3 bases short and J 2 bases short, with 14 bases between. This CDR3 reads CASSLSQATGNQPQHF. The CDR3 nucleotides are TGTGCCAGCAGTTTGAGCCAGGCGACAGGCAATCAGCCCCAGCATTTT.

V gene TRBV14 combines with J gene TRBJ1-3; no clear D gene. Trimming took off 4 bases at V and 8 bases at J, with 9 bases between the two ends. CDR1 is SGHDN and CDR2 is FVKESK in the germline V gene. The CDR3 is made up of 12 amino acids. CDR3 DNA sequence: TGTGCCAGCAGCCTATTTGTCGACACCATATATTTT. Protein sequence: CASSLFVDTIYF.

This clone was recorded a few times. The chain joins TRBV4-2 to TRBJ2-2; possibly TRBD2 for D (8 bases). Germline CDR1 and CDR2: LGHNA and YNFKEQ. Trimming cost V 0 bases and J 6 bases, with 20 bases left between them. The CDR3 is made up of 18 amino acids. For the CDR3, the DNA is TGTGCCAGCAGCCAAGAAGCCACGGGACTAGGGGGCTCCGGGGAGCTGTTTTTT. It specifies CASSQEATGLGGSGELFF.

The chain uses TRBV28 and TRBJ2-1; 10 bases align to TRBD2. The V gene's germline CDR1 is MDHEN and CDR2 SYDVKM. The CDR3 has 15 residues. Trimming at V came to 2 bases and at J to 8 bases, leaving 6 bases not matched to a gene. The DNA of the CDR3 is TGTGCCAGCAGTTTACCAGCGGGAGGGCCCGATGAGCAGTTCTTC. Its translation: CASSLPAGGPDEQFF.

This clone was counted a single time. V gene TRBV14 combines with J gene TRBJ2-5; 8 positions agree with TRBD1. CDR1 is SGHDN, CDR2 FVKESK, per germline. There are 15 residues in the CDR3. V lost 1 base, J lost 5 bases, and 6 bases stayed unmatched. Here the CDR3 reads CASSQGVQGAETQYF. CDR3 nucleotides: TGTGCCAGCAGCCAAGGGGTCCAGGGGGCTGAGACCCAGTACTTC.

The rearrangement joins TRBV21-1 to TRBJ1-5; TRBD1 was called by the table and not checked on the DNA. TRBV21-1 is deemed a pseudogene. This CDR3 region has 18 residues. Here the CDR3 DNA reads TGTGCCAGCAGCTACGAGGGGACAGGGGGCGAGAGCAATCAGCCCCAGCATTTT. It encodes CASSYEGTGGESNQPQHF.

This clone showed up just a few times. V gene TRBV14 combines with J gene TRBJ2-3; D not resolved. V lost 1 base and J lost 2, with 4 bases in between. The CDR3 is 13 residues long. The germline V gene has CDR1 SGHDN and CDR2 FVKESK. CDR3 sequence: CASSQVLTDTQYF. CDR3 nucleotide sequence: TGTGCCAGCAGCCAAGTTCTCACAGATACGCAGTATTTT.

The chain combines TRBV15 with TRBJ2-3; D possibly corresponds to TRBD1 (5 bases). Germline lookup yields CDR1 LNHNV and CDR2 YYDKDF (reference sequence). The CDR3 loop spans 15 amino acids. V lost 0 bases, J lost 3 bases, and 10 bases lay in between. The CDR3 bases are TGTGCCACCAGCAGAGAGGGGCAGGGAACAGATACGCAGTATTTT. Translating it yields CATSREGQGTDTQYF.

V and J are TRBV5-1 and TRBJ2-7; TRBD1 aligns across 8 bases. V shed 0 bases, J shed 5 bases, and the junction held 7 bases outside the gene matches. CDR3 length equals 15 residues. CDR1 SGHRS and CDR2 YFSETQ come from the germline V gene. CDR3 in DNA: TGCGCCAGCAGCTTGGGACAGGGGAGAGGAAACGAGCAGTACTTC. This gives the protein CASSLGQGRGNEQYF.

The chain carries TRBV7-9 and TRBJ1-5; possible D gene TRBD1, 6 bases. The CDR3 consists of 15 residues. The V end was cut by 2 bases, the J end by 2 bases, with 10 bases between. Germline V gene data show CDR1 as SEHNR and CDR2 as FQNEAQ (reference sequence). The CDR3 coding sequence is TGTGCCAGCAGCTTAAACGAGGGGGGCAATCAGCCCCAGCATTTT. Translated: CASSLNEGGNQPQHF.

This clone showed up just once. The chain is built from TRBV6-6 and TRBJ2-5; D unclear. Trimming took off 5 bases at V and 5 bases at J, with 9 bases between the two ends. The CDR3 has 12 residues. Per germline, CDR1 MNHNY and CDR2 SVGAGI (reference sequence). CDR3 amino acids: CASSSSRETQYF. The CDR3 DNA sequence: TGTGCCAGCAGTAGCTCGAGGGAGACCCAGTACTTC.

J is TRBJ1-6 and V is TRBV6-5; D not resolved. Germline values: CDR1 MNHEY, CDR2 SVGAGI. The CDR3 covers 12 residues. Trimming left V 4 bases short and J 13 bases short, with 11 bases between. In DNA form, the CDR3 reads TGTGCCAGCAGTTCTGTTTTGGAGCCCCTCCACTTT. It codes for CASSSVLEPLHF.

This sequence joins TRBV7-5 and TRBJ2-5; TRBD1, the D gene given by the table, was not confirmed from the DNA. TRBV7-5 is a documented pseudogene. This CDR3 spans 14 amino acids. CDR3 amino acids: CVRSLFRGFETQYF. In nucleotides, the CDR3 is TGTGTCAGAAGCCTATTCAGGGGATTCGAGACCCAGTACTTC.

This clone was detected only once. This chain uses TRBV28 with TRBJ2-7; possibly TRBD2 for D (5 bases). Per germline, CDR1 MDHEN and CDR2 SYDVKM. Trimming stripped 3 bases from V and 0 bases from J, with 12 bases between. The CDR3 has 15 amino acids. The CDR3 loop reads CASSFRAVSSYEQYF. The DNA of the CDR3 is TGTGCCAGCAGTTTTCGAGCGGTAAGCTCCTACGAGCAGTACTTC. Filled out from reference TRBV28 and TRBJ2-7, the complete variable domain reads DVKVTQSSRYLVKRTGEKVFLECVQDMDHENMFWYRQDPGLGLRLIYFSYDVKMKEKGDIPEGYSVSREKKERFSLILESASTNQTSMYLCASSFRAVSSYEQYFGPGTRLTVT.

V gene TRBV13 combines with J gene TRBJ2-7, with D possibly matching TRBD1 (5 bases). This CDR3 region has 13 residues. The V gene lost 1 base and the J gene lost 6 bases, with 10 bases spanning the gap. The germline V gene encodes CDR1 PRHDT and CDR2 FYEKMQ (reference sequence). CDR3 in DNA: TGTGCCAGCAGCTTAGTTAGTAGGGGCGAGCAGTACTTC. It is translated as CASSLVSRGEQYF.

The V call is TRBV28, the J call TRBJ1-5; D is perhaps TRBD1 (5 bases). Trimming removed 3 bases at V and 7 bases at J, with 13 bases between. The CDR3 consists of 14 residues. Germline V gene data show CDR1 as MDHEN and CDR2 as SYDVKM. CDR3: CASSFGARDQPQHF. CDR3 nucleotide sequence: TGTGCCAGCAGTTTTGGGGCGCGGGACCAGCCCCAGCATTTT.

J is TRBJ2-1 and V is TRBV27; tentative D call: TRBD1 (5 bases). The CDR3 extends over 14 amino acids. Germline CDR1 MNHEY, CDR2 SMNVEV (reference sequence). V lost 5 bases and J lost 6, with 14 bases in between. This CDR3 is CASSIKIGANEQFF. The DNA of the CDR3 is TGTGCCAGCAGTATCAAGATAGGGGCCAATGAGCAGTTCTTC.

The J gene is TRBJ1-1, the V gene TRBV19; 7 nucleotides match TRBD1. Germline-derived CDR1 and CDR2 are LNHDA and SQIVND (reference sequence). This CDR3 contains 15 residues. V was pared by 6 bases and J by 4 bases, with 11 bases of the junction left unmatched. Here the CDR3 reads CASSMTLTGTTEAFF. The CDR3 DNA sequence: TGTGCCAGTAGCATGACGTTGACAGGGACCACTGAAGCTTTCTTT.

The genes are TRBV5-6 and TRBJ1-4, with 11 bases matching TRBD1. Germline CDR1 and CDR2: SGHDT and YYEEEE. The CDR3 runs 16 residues. V shed 4 bases and J 8 bases; nucleotides not matched to a gene: 10. The CDR3 region is CASSLTPGTGGEKLFF. The CDR3 DNA reads TGTGCCAGCAGCCTCACCCCCGGGACAGGGGGGGAAAAACTGTTTTTT.

The rearrangement joins TRBV28 to TRBJ2-7; TRBD2 matches at 10 bases. Germline V gives CDR1 MDHEN, CDR2 SYDVKM. J lost 6 bases, V lost 3 bases, and 11 bases had no gene match. The CDR3 is 16 amino acids. The CDR3 coding sequence is TGTGCCAGCAGTTTTCTCGCAGCGGGAGGGCAGATCGAGCAGTACTTC. Residues: CASSFLAAGGQIEQYF.